This T cell receptor beta chain appears in the sequencing data of a study of shared clonotypes between healthy human individuals (dated by TCRdb to the early 2020s). Regarding the complete study: The cohort comprised two women and a few men aged 18 to 49 years. To estimate repertoire size and how much clonotypes are shared between individuals, the study performed deep sequencing of blood TCR repertoires from about 5 healthy adults. Each donor's leukapheresis produced roughly between roughly 0.94 and 9.5 billion PBMCs. For each donor, CD4 naive and CD4 memory were each run on three plates, CD8 naive on two plates, and CD8 memory on one plate. To increase sequencing depth and limit assay-specific biases, different laboratories used diverse techniques to prepare libraries and sequence TCR repertoires. Here is what the overall study found, with its caveats: Incomplete sequencing was indicated by rarefaction of sorted-subset datasets, despite the large sequencing depth. Clonotypes shared by all four sorted-subset donors showed higher generation probabilities than non-shared clonotypes. Pairwise subsampling indicated that sequencing depth was expected to affect the degree of clonotype sharing among donors. Because the study included only a small number of donors, the genetic and exposure-history diversity represented was limited. Naive subsets generally had larger estimated clonotype richness than memory subsets. Sharing across a few donors was observed for approximately 5% of naive CD4, over 3% of naive CD8, 2% to 2.5% of memory CD4, and about 0.4% of memory CD8 clonotypes. Only blood was sampled, and tissue TCR repertoires likely differ from those in blood.

The donors were healthy, HIV-negative adults who had no recently reported acute infections or vaccinations. All donors were Caucasian adults living in Nashville, Tennessee, USA. CD4+ T cells were enriched by magnetic negative selection, after which naive cells were positively selected on CD45RA and the negative fraction was taken as the memory subset. Blood was collected by leukapheresis, and PBMCs were isolated by Ficoll-Histopaque density gradient centrifugation and then cryopreserved in liquid nitrogen vapor phase. Purity and quantity of every magnetically sorted T cell population were checked by analytical flow cytometry. Genomic DNA was isolated from every sorted fraction and measured by UV absorbance on a Nanodrop 2000c. Using the deep immunoSEQ assay, multiplex PCR amplified TCR CDR3 regions from genomic DNA. For each cell subset, the extracted genomic DNA was distributed evenly across all wells of several immunoSEQ 96-well plates, and each plate served as one replicate. For sorted subsets, roughly 0.2 ug genomic DNA, equal to about 30,000 T cell genomes, was loaded into each replicate PCR. Purified libraries were measured with a Qubit 3.0 fluorometer, size-checked on a Bioanalyzer 2100, and measured again with the KAPA Library Quantification kit. A separate single-read 150-cycle Illumina NextSeq 550 flow cell was used to sequence each immunoSEQ 96-well plate. The original methods were these. Because the immunoSEQ output included only junctional sequences and no quality scores, the filtering could not be the same as the filtering used for full-length reads. To assign V/J genes and CDR3, sequences were annotated using PyIR, a Python wrapper for IgBLAST v1.9, with IMGT germline references. Any read was removed if the V/J assignment was weak (E-value above 1e-6), the CDR3 was missing, or the read contained stop codons, out-of-frame junctions, or ambiguous translated residues. V3J clonotypes were defined by identical inferred V gene, J gene, and CDR3 amino acid sequence. The percentage overlap between two repertoires was calculated by dividing the number of shared unique clonotypes by the size of the smaller repertoire. Richness of each repertoire was evaluated using RTK rarefaction, the Chao1 estimator, and Recon v2.1 estimates of unobserved clonotypes. Generation probabilities were computed with OLGA for all TCRbeta clonotypes obtained by the gDNA method from a handful of donors. TCRdb holds this immuneACCESS table with in-frame rearrangements only. Some clones are missing; in checked studies, unresolved V genes explain under half, and the rest has no known cause. That table supplies the V and J calls and clone size; D and trimming were determined from the DNA. The sample table lists under 2,500,000 clones, under 97% of them with a count of one. Roughly 0.13% of the sample is taken by the ten largest.

With regard to this clone: The antigen it recognizes is unknown. Nothing much larger sits one base from this clone, and base qualities are not available.

Spanning cysteine to phenylalanine, the CDR3 consists of 19 amino acids. Kept here is only the CDR3 DNA, which spans 57 bases and is read in frame from base 1. The sequencing sample was made of naive CD4+ T cells sorted from blood. In the paper's terms, the cell subset or site label means: CD45RA+ positively selected. The chain is assembled from TRBV1 and TRBJ2-1; the table's D call TRBD2 went unverified against the DNA. TRBV1 is described as a pseudogene. The receptor was isolated from a man between 18 and 29 years old in good health. The DNA is as follows: TGCACCAGCAGCCTCCCCGGGACTAGCGGGGCTCTCTCCTACAATGAGCAGTTCTTC. Its translation reads: CTSSLPGTSGALSYNEQFF.